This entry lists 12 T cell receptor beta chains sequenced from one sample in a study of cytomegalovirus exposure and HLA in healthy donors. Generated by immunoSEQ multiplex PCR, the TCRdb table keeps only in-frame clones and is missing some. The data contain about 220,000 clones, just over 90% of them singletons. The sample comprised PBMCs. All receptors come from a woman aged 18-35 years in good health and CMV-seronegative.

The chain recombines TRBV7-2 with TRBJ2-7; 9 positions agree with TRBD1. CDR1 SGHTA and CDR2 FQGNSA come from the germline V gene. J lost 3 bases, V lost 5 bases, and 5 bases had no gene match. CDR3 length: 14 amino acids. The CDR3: CASSRDRAGYEQYF. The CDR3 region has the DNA TGTGCCAGCAGCCGGGACAGGGCCGGCTACGAGCAGTACTTC.

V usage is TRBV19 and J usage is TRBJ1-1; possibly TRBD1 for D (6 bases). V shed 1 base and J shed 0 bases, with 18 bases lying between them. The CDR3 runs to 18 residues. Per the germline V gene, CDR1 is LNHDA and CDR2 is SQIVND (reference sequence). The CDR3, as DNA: TGTGCCAGTAGTATAGTGGGGGCCCAAAACCAGCTGAACACTGAAGCTTTCTTT. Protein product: CASSIVGAQNQLNTEAFF.

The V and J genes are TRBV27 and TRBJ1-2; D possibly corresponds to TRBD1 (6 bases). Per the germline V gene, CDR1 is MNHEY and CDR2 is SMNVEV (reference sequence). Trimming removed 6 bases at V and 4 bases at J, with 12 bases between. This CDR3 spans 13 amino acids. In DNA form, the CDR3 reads TGTGCCAGCAGCGTAACAGGGTTCTATGGCTACACCTTC. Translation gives CASSVTGFYGYTF.

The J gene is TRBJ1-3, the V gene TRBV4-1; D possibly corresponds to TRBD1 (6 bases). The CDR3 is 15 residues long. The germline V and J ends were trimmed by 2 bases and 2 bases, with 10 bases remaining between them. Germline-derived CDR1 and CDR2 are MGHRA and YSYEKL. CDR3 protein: CASSQPWGPGNTIYF. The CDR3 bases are TGCGCCAGCAGCCAACCGTGGGGGCCTGGAAACACCATATATTTT.

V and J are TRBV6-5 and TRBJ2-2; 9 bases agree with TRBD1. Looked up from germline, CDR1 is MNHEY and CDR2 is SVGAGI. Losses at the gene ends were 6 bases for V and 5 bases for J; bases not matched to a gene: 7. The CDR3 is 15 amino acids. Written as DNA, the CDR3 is TGTGCCAGCAGCCTACAGGGGGCCGATACCGGGGAGCTGTTTTTT. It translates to CASSLQGADTGELFF.

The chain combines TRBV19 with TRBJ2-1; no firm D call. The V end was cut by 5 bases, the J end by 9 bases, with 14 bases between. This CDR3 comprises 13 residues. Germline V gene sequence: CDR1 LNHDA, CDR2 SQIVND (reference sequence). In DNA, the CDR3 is TGTGCCAGTAGTTTTCCTATTAGTGCTGAGCAGTTCTTC. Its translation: CASSFPISAEQFF.

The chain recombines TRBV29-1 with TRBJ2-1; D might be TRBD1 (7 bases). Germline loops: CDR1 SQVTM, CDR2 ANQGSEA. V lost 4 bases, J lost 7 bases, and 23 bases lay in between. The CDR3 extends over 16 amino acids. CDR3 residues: CSVGDGSGGWINEQFF. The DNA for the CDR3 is TGCAGCGTTGGGGACGGTTCAGGGGGGTGGATTAATGAGCAGTTCTTC.

The DNA for the CDR3 is TGTGCCAGCAGTTTAGGCGCAGGGTACAATGAGCAGTTCTTC. Translating it yields CASSLGAGYNEQFF. The chain is built from TRBV27 and TRBJ2-1; tentatively, D is TRBD1 (5 bases). The CDR3 is made up of 14 amino acids. Germline CDR1 and CDR2: MNHEY and SMNVEV (reference sequence). V lost 2 bases, J lost 4 bases, and 9 bases lay in between.

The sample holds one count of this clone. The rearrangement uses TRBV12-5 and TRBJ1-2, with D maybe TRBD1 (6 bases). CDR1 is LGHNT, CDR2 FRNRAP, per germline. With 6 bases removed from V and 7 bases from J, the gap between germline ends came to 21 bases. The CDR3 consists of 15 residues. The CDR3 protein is CASGRTVSGRSGYTF. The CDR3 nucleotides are TGTGCTAGTGGCCGGACAGTCTCAGGTAGAAGTGGCTACACCTTC.

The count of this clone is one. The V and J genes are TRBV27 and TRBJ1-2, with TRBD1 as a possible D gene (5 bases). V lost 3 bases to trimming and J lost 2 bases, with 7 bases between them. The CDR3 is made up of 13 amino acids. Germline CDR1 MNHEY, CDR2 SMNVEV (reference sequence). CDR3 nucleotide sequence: TGTGCCAGCAGTTTTCAGGGAAACTATGGCTACACCTTC. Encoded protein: CASSFQGNYGYTF.

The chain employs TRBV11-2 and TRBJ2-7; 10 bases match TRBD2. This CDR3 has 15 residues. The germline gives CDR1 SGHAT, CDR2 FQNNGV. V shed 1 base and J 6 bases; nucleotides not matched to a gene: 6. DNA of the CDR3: TGTGCCAGCAGCTTAGCTCTAGCGGGAGTTGGCGAGCAGTACTTC. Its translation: CASSLALAGVGEQYF. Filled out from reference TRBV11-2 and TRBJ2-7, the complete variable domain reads EAGVAQSPRYKIIEKRQSVAFWCNPISGHATLYWYQQILGQGPKLLIQFQNNGVVDDSQLPKDRFSAERLKGVDSTLKIQPAKLEDSAVYLCASSLALAGVGEQYFGPGTRLTVT.

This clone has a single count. Here the CDR3 DNA reads TGTGCCACCAGCAGAGTTAGGGGACAGGGCTACGAGCAGTTCTTC. Translated, it gives CATSRVRGQGYEQFF. V usage is TRBV15 and J usage is TRBJ2-1, with TRBD1 identical over 9 bases. Trimming took 1 base from V and 10 from J; bases not matched to a gene: 8. The CDR3 loop spans 15 amino acids. The germline CDR1 and CDR2 sequences are LNHNV and YYDKDF (reference sequence).